A single sample gave rise to the 29 T cell receptor beta chains below, sequenced in a study of T cell changes during pregnancy in multiple sclerosis. Method: immunoSEQ multiplex PCR; TCRdb's copy keeps in-frame clones and lacks some. The sample lists about 66,000 clones; roughly 91% were seen once. The sample in question was CD8+ T cells from peripheral blood mononuclear cells, obtained before pregnancy. The receptors here all came from a female donor with multiple sclerosis, enrolled in a pregnancy study.

This rearrangement joins TRBV10-1 to TRBJ2-1; 7 nucleotides match TRBD1. CDR3 length equals 14 residues. From germline, CDR1 is WNHNN and CDR2 SYGVQD (reference sequence). V was clipped by 6 bases and J by 3 bases; unmatched bases: 5. The CDR3 reads CASSRDSLYNEQFF. The CDR3, as DNA: TGCGCCAGCAGCCGGGACAGCCTCTACAATGAGCAGTTCTTC.

The V gene is TRBV5-8, the J gene TRBJ1-1, with D maybe TRBD1 (5 bases). V was trimmed by 1 base and J by 1 base, leaving 11 bases between them. There are 15 residues in the CDR3. Germline lookup yields CDR1 SGHTS and CDR2 YDEGEE. CDR3 protein: CASSLYRLGNTEAFF. CDR3 nucleotide sequence: TGTGCCAGCAGCTTGTACAGGCTGGGGAACACTGAAGCTTTCTTT.

V and J are TRBV5-6 and TRBJ2-2; 9 bases agree with TRBD2. The CDR3 length is 17 residues. Germline values: CDR1 SGHDT, CDR2 YYEEEE. V gave up 5 bases and J gave up 5 bases; unmatched junction bases: 13. This chain's CDR3 is CASRDWGGGGATGELFF. The CDR3 nucleotides read TGTGCCAGCAGAGATTGGGGGGGCGGGGGGGCGACCGGGGAGCTGTTTTTT.

This chain joins TRBV27 and TRBJ1-5, with 7 bases matching TRBD1. The CDR3 has 14 amino acids. J lost 5 bases, V lost 5 bases, and 6 bases had no gene match. In germline, CDR1 is MNHEY, CDR2 SMNVEV (reference sequence). This CDR3 is CASSPGTEHQPQHF. CDR3 coding DNA: TGTGCCAGCAGTCCGGGGACAGAACATCAGCCCCAGCATTTT.

The CDR3 loop is CSVVQGTGELFF. Here the CDR3 DNA reads TGCAGCGTAGTACAGGGGACCGGGGAGCTGTTTTTT. The genes are TRBV29-1 and TRBJ2-2, with 7 bases aligning to TRBD1. This CDR3 contains 12 residues. Germline V gives CDR1 SQVTM, CDR2 ANQGSEA. V lost 6 bases, J lost 5 bases, and 3 bases stayed unmatched.

This clone is categorized as medium-sized. The V call is TRBV2, the J call TRBJ1-2; weak D call: TRBD1 (5 bases). This CDR3 is built from 15 residues. V was cut by 3 bases and J by 0 bases, with 11 bases left in between. The V gene's germline CDR1 is SNHLY and CDR2 FYNNEI. In DNA, the CDR3 is TGTGCCAGCAGTGATACAGGCATCGCTAACTATGGCTACACCTTC. Its translation: CASSDTGIANYGYTF.

The chain links TRBV5-4 to TRBJ1-2; D uncertain. Germline CDR1 is SGHNT and CDR2 is YYREEE (reference sequence). This CDR3 has 13 amino acids. The germline V and J ends were trimmed by 10 bases and 2 bases, with 15 bases remaining between them. CDR3 sequence: CASAGGGNYGYTF. The CDR3 DNA reads TGTGCCTCAGCAGGAGGAGGGAACTATGGCTACACCTTC.

This chain connects TRBV5-6 to TRBJ2-7, with 8 bases identical to TRBD1. This CDR3 is built from 15 residues. Germline CDR1 and CDR2: SGHDT and YYEEEE. Trimming took 4 bases from V and 1 from J; bases not matched to a gene: 7. For the CDR3, the DNA is TGTGCCAGCAGCCCTGACAGGGGATTTTCCTACGAGCAGTACTTC. Translation: CASSPDRGFSYEQYF.

The gene calls are TRBV2 and TRBJ1-2; 8 bases agree with TRBD1. The CDR3 has 14 amino acids. In germline, CDR1 is SNHLY, CDR2 FYNNEI. V was pared by 8 bases and J by 0 bases, with 5 bases of the junction left unmatched. CDR3 loop: CASVGQGANYGYTF. Here the CDR3 DNA reads TGTGCCAGCGTCGGACAGGGAGCTAACTATGGCTACACCTTC.

The rearrangement uses TRBV7-2 and TRBJ2-3; 7 bases are shared with TRBD1. Germline lookup yields CDR1 SGHTA and CDR2 FQGNSA. Trimming cost V 3 bases and J 3 bases; bases outside gene matches: 9. The CDR3 runs to 16 residues. Here the CDR3 reads CASSFRVQGRTDTQYF. The CDR3 DNA is TGTGCCAGCAGCTTCAGAGTACAGGGGCGAACAGATACGCAGTATTTT.

The chain has TRBV6-5 and TRBJ2-1; possibly TRBD1 for D (6 bases). The germline V gene encodes CDR1 MNHEY and CDR2 SVGAGI. This CDR3 has 14 residues. Trimming removed 6 bases at V and 4 bases at J, with 13 bases between. Written as DNA, the CDR3 is TGTGCCAGCAGCCGGGCAGGGGCGTACAATGAGCAGTTCTTC. Protein product: CASSRAGAYNEQFF.

V is TRBV5-1 and J is TRBJ1-2; D ambiguous. Trimming removed 0 bases at V and 2 bases at J, with 11 bases between. CDR1 is SGHRS, CDR2 YFSETQ, per germline. The CDR3 is 15 residues long. CDR3 nucleotide sequence: TGCGCCAGCAGCTTGGGAACATCCCTCAACTATGGCTACACCTTC. Translating gives CASSLGTSLNYGYTF.

V gene TRBV9 combines with J gene TRBJ1-5; weak D call: TRBD1 (6 bases). The CDR3 has 13 amino acids. Germline CDR1 and CDR2: SGDLS and YYNGEE. Trimming stripped 5 bases from V and 6 bases from J, with 12 bases between. Here the CDR3 reads CASSRGGTQPQHF. CDR3 nucleotides: TGTGCCAGCAGTAGGGGGGGGACTCAGCCCCAGCATTTT.

This clone was seen only once. The rearrangement uses TRBV29-1 and TRBJ1-2; 11 bases line up with TRBD1. The CDR3 covers 15 residues. V lost 4 bases, J lost 3 bases, and 7 bases stayed unmatched. From germline, CDR1 is SQVTM and CDR2 ANQGSEA. The CDR3 DNA is TGCAGCGTTGGGCCAGGACAGGGGGCCGACTATGGCTACACCTTC. Encoded protein: CSVGPGQGADYGYTF.

This chain connects TRBV5-1 to TRBJ2-7; D remains ambiguous. Germline values: CDR1 SGHRS, CDR2 YFSETQ. V was shortened by 3 bases and J by 3 bases, with 10 bases between the two germline ends. CDR3 length: 13 residues. The CDR3 loop reads CASSSTNIYEQYF. DNA of the CDR3: TGCGCCAGCAGCTCAACAAATATCTACGAGCAGTACTTC.

V is TRBV9 and J is TRBJ1-1; weak D call: TRBD1 (5 bases). The length of the CDR3 is 12 residues. Trimming cost V 4 bases and J 5 bases, with 9 bases left between them. Germline assignment: CDR1 SGDLS and CDR2 YYNGEE. The CDR3 nucleotides read TGTGCCAGCAGCTTTGGGGGGACTGAAGCTTTCTTT. Protein: CASSFGGTEAFF.

This chain links TRBV29-1 with TRBJ2-5; the D gene is possibly TRBD1 (6 bases). V shed 1 base and J shed 5 bases, with 17 bases lying between them. The CDR3 consists of 15 residues. Germline CDR1 is SQVTM and CDR2 is ANQGSEA. The CDR3 loop reads CSVEGVGAPGETQYF. CDR3 coding DNA: TGCAGCGTTGAAGGGGTGGGGGCGCCCGGGGAGACCCAGTACTTC.

CDR3 protein: CASSYSPAAQDEQFF. DNA of the CDR3: TGTGCCAGCAGTTACTCGCCAGCCGCCCAGGATGAGCAGTTCTTC. This rearrangement joins TRBV6-5 to TRBJ2-1, with D unclear. CDR1 is MNHEY, CDR2 SVGAGI, per germline. The CDR3 consists of 15 residues. Trimming took off 0 bases at V and 8 bases at J, with 14 bases between the two ends.

The J gene is TRBJ2-2, the V gene TRBV29-1; TRBD2 agrees at 10 bases. After removal of 6 bases from V and 4 bases from J, the junction contained 8 bases not matched to a gene. CDR3 length: 15 amino acids. CDR1 and CDR2 from the germline V gene are SQVTM and ANQGSEA. This CDR3 is CSVESGGAPTGELFF. CDR3 in DNA: TGCAGCGTGGAAAGCGGGGGGGCCCCCACCGGGGAGCTGTTTTTT.

J is TRBJ2-7 and V is TRBV27; D not certain. This CDR3 region has 14 residues. V lost 10 bases, J lost 3 bases, and 19 bases lay in between. The germline CDR1 and CDR2 sequences are MNHEY and SMNVEV (reference sequence). The CDR3 DNA is TGTGCCACACGAAACCCCGGTTCGGGCTACGAGCAGTACTTC. The encoded protein is CATRNPGSGYEQYF.

The chain employs TRBV9 and TRBJ2-2; 12 nucleotides match TRBD2. The CDR3 is made up of 17 amino acids. The J segment lost 2 bases and the V segment lost 4 bases, leaving 6 bases of the junction unmatched. CDR1 SGDLS and CDR2 YYNGEE come from the germline V gene. CDR3 in amino acids: CASSTRTSGDNTGELFF. The DNA of the CDR3 is TGTGCCAGCAGCACTCGGACTAGCGGGGATAACACCGGGGAGCTGTTTTTT.

The V gene is TRBV5-6, the J gene TRBJ2-3; unclear D gene. The ends were cut back, 0 bases at V and 3 bases at J, with 11 bases in the middle. The CDR3 length is 15 residues. CDR1 is SGHDT, CDR2 YYEEEE, per germline. The CDR3 nucleotides are TGTGCCAGCAGCTTGGGGATTGGAGCGACAGATACGCAGTATTTT. Protein sequence: CASSLGIGATDTQYF.

The chain joins TRBV11-2 to TRBJ2-1, with D unresolved. The CDR3 has 13 residues. Trimming left V 3 bases short and J 8 bases short, with 11 bases between. Germline CDR1 SGHAT, CDR2 FQNNGV. The CDR3 nucleotides read TGTGCCAGCAGCTTCAGCGAGGTTGATGAGCAGTTCTTC. Encoded protein: CASSFSEVDEQFF.

This clone was counted only a few times. One end of the junction varies from germline; a read error may be responsible. The V and J genes are TRBV7-9 and TRBJ2-4; 8 positions agree with TRBD2. The CDR3 loop spans 10 amino acids. CDR1 is SEHNR, CDR2 FQNEAQ, per germline (reference sequence). The CDR3 spells CASSVAGLEF. CDR3 nucleotides: TGTGCCAGCAGCGTAGCGGGGCTGGAGTTC.

The chain couples TRBV29-1 to TRBJ1-2, with unresolved D. The CDR3 spans 14 residues. Between the trimmed V and J ends, which lost 0 bases and 4 bases, there was a span of 12 bases. Germline-derived CDR1 and CDR2 are SQVTM and ANQGSEA. In DNA, the CDR3 is TGCAGCGTTGAAGATCCCACTGTCGCCTATGGCTACACCTTC. Translation: CSVEDPTVAYGYTF.

The chain uses TRBV5-4 and TRBJ1-2; no clear D gene. The V gene lost 4 bases and the J gene lost 4 bases, with 14 bases spanning the gap. Germline V gene sequence: CDR1 SGHNT, CDR2 YYREEE (reference sequence). The CDR3 is 14 residues long. The CDR3 protein is CASSPYQVPYGYTF. The CDR3 DNA sequence: TGTGCCAGCAGCCCTTACCAGGTTCCCTATGGCTACACCTTC.

This clone came up once. The chain uses TRBV5-4 and TRBJ2-3; D may be TRBD2 (6 bases). Per germline, CDR1 SGHNT and CDR2 YYREEE (reference sequence). This CDR3 is built from 16 residues. Trimming removed 4 bases at V and 2 bases at J, with 17 bases between. This CDR3 is CASSETGVSYTDTQYF. Here the CDR3 DNA reads TGTGCCAGCAGCGAGACGGGGGTCAGTTACACAGATACGCAGTATTTT.

The CDR3 is CASSGGGIMNTEAFF. For the CDR3, the DNA is TGTGCCAGCAGCGGGGGGGGTATCATGAACACTGAAGCTTTCTTT. The chain has TRBV9 and TRBJ1-1; a weak D match, TRBD1 (5 bases). The V gene lost 3 bases and the J gene lost 0 bases, with 12 bases spanning the gap. Germline V lookup: CDR1 SGDLS, CDR2 YYNGEE. The CDR3 consists of 15 residues.

The chain combines TRBV25-1 with TRBJ2-1; 11 positions agree with TRBD2. The CDR3 consists of 17 residues. Germline CDR1 is MGHDK and CDR2 is SYGVNS. V shed 0 bases and J 10 bases; nucleotides not matched to a gene: 11. CDR3 DNA sequence: TGTGCCAGCAGTGAATATTTCCTAGCGGGGGGAGAAGGGGAGCAGTTCTTC. As protein: CASSEYFLAGGEGEQFF.